The rows below give T cell receptor beta chains drawn from one sample of a study of T cells in Graves' hyperthyroidism and ophthalmopathy. Using its own MiXCR run on the multiplex PCR reads, TCRdb lists one record per CDR3 protein. The table lists about 600,000 distinct CDR3 sequences, about 14% of them singletons. The sequencing sample was made of blood. All receptors derive from a woman aged 18-29 years with Graves' ophthalmopathy. Each CDR3 is given without its conserved first and last residue. Rows give clone size only sometimes, using once, few, many, or a class for an expanded clone.

>TRBV12-3/TRBV12-4|-|11
ASNDRLGGGYT
>TRBV5-1|many|12
ASSLRAGNQPQH
>TRBV5-8|many|10
ASSLRADTQY
>TRBV2|many|10
ASSDWGDTQY
>TRBV2|many|12
ASRGQGEGTEAF
>TRBV7-9|-|12
ASPRTVRNEKLF
>TRBV27|-|14
ASSPGGVGAYNEQF
>TRBV10-3|many|13
AISEKLGGSYGYT
>TRBV11-1|-|11
ACSKSPQETQY
>TRBV5-4|-|12
ASSVGQGSYGYT
>TRBV5-1|-|14
ASSYRTGRSNNEQF
>TRBV12-3/TRBV12-4|many|14
ASSLAGDRRYNEQF
>TRBV9|-|13
ASSVGGGSTNTQY
>TRBV4-1|few|11
ASSHSGNTEAF
>TRBV5-1|many|16
ATPGGDGAPQVGNGYT
>TRBV7-7|many|11
ASSTGQYNEQF
>TRBV24-1|many|13
ATSDPGTANYGYT
>TRBV9|few|12
ASRETQGAQGYT
>TRBV28|many|10
ASQGTYNEQF
>TRBV6-2/TRBV6-3|many|11
ASSQAPRETQY
>TRBV10-3|many|11
AISRENSYEQY
>TRBV6-1|many|12
ASSDRVLGYGYT
>TRBV6-1|many|11
ASSDRGRGEQY
>TRBV2|few|12
ASSPSSRNEKLF
>TRBV5-6|-|14
ASSPGGQGSYNEQF
>TRBV6-1|-|9
ASTSWGELF
>TRBV13|few|14
ASSPRTGGAAETQY
>TRBV7-3|many|13
ASSLGGEPTDTQY
>TRBV27|few|12
ASSFSGPNQPQH
>TRBV5-1|few|14
ASNFLGTPNTDTQY
>TRBV27|-|11
ASSSEWTGELF
>TRBV27|many|12
ASSSTGFREKLF
>TRBV7-9|many|11
ASSATYTDTQY
>TRBV20-1|many|12
SARQDRGNQPQH
>TRBV28|-|13
ASSSAGTGSGEQF
>TRBV5-1|-|13
ASSRGTGTVNIQY
>TRBV20-1|many|11
SASADPNEKLF
>TRBV27|-|12
ASAGTGSSYEQY
>TRBV29-1|few|12
SAGEGGGYNEQF
>TRBV18|many|12
ASFGQGDTYEQY
>TRBV7-7|-|10
ASSHHTGELF
>TRBV24-1|many|15
ATSASGRQGSYNEQF
>TRBV29-1|many|10
SVRQGRETQY
>TRBV29-1|many|12
SVERGGSTDTQY
>TRBV10-3|many|12
AISDPRVTYEQY
>TRBV29-1|many|11
SVDGGSIDTQY
>TRBV20-1|many|12
SASPGQAVQPQH